The rows below give T cell receptor beta chains drawn from one sample of a study of blood T cell repertoires in COVID-19. This table comes from immunoSEQ multiplex PCR, and its TCRdb copy is limited to in-frame clones, with some not included. The sample holds under 80,000 clones; 80% are singletons and the top ten take around 12%. Sequencing used peripheral blood. The receptors shown here come from a human donor in a cohort sampled during active COVID-19. Each CDR3 is given with its conserved first and last residue. Fields, in order: J gene, clone size, V gene, CDR3 length, D gene, CDR3 protein, CDR3 DNA. A D gene is named only where the DNA matches it firmly. The size field is filled for only some rows; it gives once, few, many or a size class.

j_call: TRBJ2-6
clone_size: NA
v_call: TRBV5-4
cdr3_length: 15
d_call: NA
cdr3_aa: CASSLVGPGANVLTF
cdr3_nt: TGTGCCAGCAGCTTGGTTGGGCCCGGGGCCAACGTCCTGACTTTC

j_call: TRBJ1-2
clone_size: NA
v_call: TRBV7-3
cdr3_length: 13
d_call: NA
cdr3_aa: CASSPDGNYGYTF
cdr3_nt: TGTGCCAGCAGCCCCGACGGGAACTATGGCTACACCTTC

j_call: TRBJ2-7
clone_size: NA
v_call: TRBV27
cdr3_length: 15
d_call: TRBD1
cdr3_aa: CASSLKGGSGYEQYF
cdr3_nt: TGTGCCAGCAGTTTAAAAGGGGGCTCCGGCTACGAGCAGTACTTC

j_call: TRBJ2-2
clone_size: NA
v_call: TRBV6-1
cdr3_length: 16
d_call: NA
cdr3_aa: CASSGTGRGSPGELFF
cdr3_nt: TGTGCCAGCAGTGGCACAGGAAGAGGAAGTCCCGGGGAGCTGTTTTTT

j_call: TRBJ2-1
clone_size: NA
v_call: TRBV7-2
cdr3_length: 16
d_call: NA
cdr3_aa: CASSLAPLAGPHEQFF
cdr3_nt: TGTGCCAGCAGCTTAGCACCGCTAGCAGGCCCTCATGAGCAGTTCTTC

j_call: TRBJ1-2
clone_size: once
v_call: TRBV7-2
cdr3_length: 16
d_call: NA
cdr3_aa: CASSPNPGRGSYGYTF
cdr3_nt: TGTGCCAGCAGCCCAAACCCAGGGAGGGGTTCCTATGGCTACACCTTC

j_call: TRBJ2-2
clone_size: NA
v_call: TRBV5-1
cdr3_length: 15
d_call: TRBD2
cdr3_aa: CASSLSGRSNGELFF
cdr3_nt: TGCGCCAGCAGCTTAAGCGGGAGGTCAAACGGGGAGCTGTTTTTT

j_call: TRBJ2-1
clone_size: NA
v_call: TRBV24-1
cdr3_length: 17
d_call: TRBD2
cdr3_aa: CATSGLAGGLKGNEQFF
cdr3_nt: TGTGCCACCAGTGGGCTAGCGGGAGGGCTTAAGGGGAATGAGCAGTTCTTC

j_call: TRBJ2-4
clone_size: few
v_call: TRBV6-5
cdr3_length: 15
d_call: NA
cdr3_aa: CASSTGRQGKNIQYF
cdr3_nt: TGTGCCAGCAGTACGGGCAGGCAGGGCAAAAACATTCAGTACTTC

j_call: TRBJ2-1
clone_size: NA
v_call: TRBV5-1
cdr3_length: 14
d_call: TRBD1
cdr3_aa: CASSLDRPGGEQFF
cdr3_nt: TGCGCCAGCAGCTTGGACAGGCCAGGGGGTGAGCAGTTCTTC

j_call: TRBJ2-7
clone_size: NA
v_call: TRBV28
cdr3_length: 16
d_call: TRBD1
cdr3_aa: CASRLDRVRSPYEQYF
cdr3_nt: TGTGCCAGCAGGCTAGACAGGGTGCGGTCCCCCTACGAGCAGTACTTC

j_call: TRBJ2-5
clone_size: NA
v_call: TRBV7-2
cdr3_length: 16
d_call: TRBD2
cdr3_aa: CASSQQWRGGQETQYF
cdr3_nt: TGTGCCAGCAGCCAGCAGTGGCGGGGGGGACAAGAGACCCAGTACTTC

j_call: TRBJ1-5
clone_size: NA
v_call: TRBV19
cdr3_length: 13
d_call: NA
cdr3_aa: CASGNSVLQPQHF
cdr3_nt: TGTGCCAGCGGGAACAGCGTTCTTCAGCCCCAGCATTTT

j_call: TRBJ2-7
clone_size: many
v_call: TRBV5-6
cdr3_length: 14
d_call: TRBD1
cdr3_aa: CASSLGQGAYEQYF
cdr3_nt: TGTGCCAGCAGCTTGGGCCAGGGGGCCTACGAGCAGTACTTC

j_call: TRBJ2-7
clone_size: NA
v_call: TRBV7-3
cdr3_length: 17
d_call: TRBD2
cdr3_aa: CASSLRYGTSGLYEQYF
cdr3_nt: TGTGCCAGCAGCTTAAGGTATGGGACTAGCGGGTTGTACGAGCAGTACTTC

j_call: TRBJ1-3
clone_size: NA
v_call: TRBV5-1
cdr3_length: 16
d_call: NA
cdr3_aa: CASSLAGPDSGNTIYF
cdr3_nt: TGCGCCAGCAGCTTGGCAGGCCCGGACTCTGGAAACACCATATATTTT

j_call: TRBJ2-2
clone_size: NA
v_call: TRBV6-5
cdr3_length: 15
d_call: TRBD2
cdr3_aa: CASRNPAGGLGELFF
cdr3_nt: TGTGCCAGCAGGAATCCGGCGGGGGGGCTTGGGGAGCTGTTTTTT

j_call: TRBJ2-5
clone_size: NA
v_call: TRBV7-2
cdr3_length: 15
d_call: TRBD1
cdr3_aa: CASSFNRAGGETQYF
cdr3_nt: TGTGCCAGCAGCTTCAACAGGGCAGGGGGAGAGACCCAGTACTTC

j_call: TRBJ2-1
clone_size: NA
v_call: TRBV5-5
cdr3_length: 15
d_call: TRBD2
cdr3_aa: CASSLGTSVYNEQFF
cdr3_nt: TGTGCCAGCAGCTTGGGAACTAGCGTATACAATGAGCAGTTCTTC

j_call: TRBJ2-2
clone_size: NA
v_call: TRBV6-5
cdr3_length: 15
d_call: TRBD1
cdr3_aa: CASSYGTGATGELFF
cdr3_nt: TGTGCCAGCAGTTACGGGACAGGGGCAACCGGGGAGCTGTTTTTT

j_call: TRBJ1-6
clone_size: once
v_call: TRBV19
cdr3_length: 14
d_call: NA
cdr3_aa: CASTLRGVNSPLHF
cdr3_nt: TGTGCCAGTACCCTGAGAGGTGTCAATTCACCCCTCCACTTT

j_call: TRBJ2-3
clone_size: NA
v_call: TRBV30
cdr3_length: 15
d_call: NA
cdr3_aa: CAWSVPPAGRDTQYF
cdr3_nt: TGTGCCTGGAGTGTACCCCCGGCAGGGAGGGATACGCAGTATTTT

j_call: TRBJ2-2
clone_size: NA
v_call: TRBV4-3
cdr3_length: 14
d_call: NA
cdr3_aa: CASSPSIRAGELFF
cdr3_nt: TGCGCCAGCAGCCCTTCGATCAGGGCCGGGGAGCTGTTTTTT

j_call: TRBJ2-3
clone_size: NA
v_call: TRBV4-3
cdr3_length: 13
d_call: NA
cdr3_aa: CASSQDTGDTQYF
cdr3_nt: TGCGCCAGCAGCCAAGATACGGGGGATACGCAGTATTTT

j_call: TRBJ1-3
clone_size: NA
v_call: TRBV11-2
cdr3_length: 15
d_call: NA
cdr3_aa: CASRTTGASGNTIYF
cdr3_nt: TGTGCCAGCAGGACAACAGGTGCCTCTGGAAACACCATATATTTT

j_call: TRBJ2-1
clone_size: NA
v_call: TRBV19
cdr3_length: 15
d_call: TRBD2
cdr3_aa: CASRGTAGAPSEQFF
cdr3_nt: TGTGCCAGTAGGGGTACAGCGGGAGCCCCAAGTGAGCAGTTCTTC

j_call: TRBJ1-5
clone_size: NA
v_call: TRBV7-8
cdr3_length: 16
d_call: NA
cdr3_aa: CASSLRTVGSGQPQHF
cdr3_nt: TGTGCCAGCAGCCTCAGGACAGTGGGCTCGGGCCAGCCCCAGCATTTT

j_call: TRBJ2-3
clone_size: NA
v_call: TRBV6-6
cdr3_length: 15
d_call: TRBD2
cdr3_aa: CASSYSGRRTDTQYF
cdr3_nt: TGTGCCAGCAGTTATAGCGGGAGGAGAACAGATACGCAGTATTTT

j_call: TRBJ2-7
clone_size: NA
v_call: TRBV5-6
cdr3_length: 13
d_call: NA
cdr3_aa: CASSLVGADEQYF
cdr3_nt: TGTGCCAGCAGCTTGGTCGGCGCGGACGAGCAGTACTTC

j_call: TRBJ1-5
clone_size: NA
v_call: TRBV7-9
cdr3_length: 14
d_call: NA
cdr3_aa: CASSLSTGFQPQHF
cdr3_nt: TGTGCCAGCAGCTTAAGTACAGGGTTTCAGCCCCAGCATTTT

j_call: TRBJ1-1
clone_size: NA
v_call: TRBV9
cdr3_length: 15
d_call: TRBD1
cdr3_aa: CASSATGGRGTEAFF
cdr3_nt: TGTGCCAGCAGCGCGACAGGGGGCCGGGGCACTGAAGCTTTCTTT

j_call: TRBJ2-7
clone_size: NA
v_call: TRBV5-1
cdr3_length: 13
d_call: TRBD2
cdr3_aa: CASSLESGGEQYF
cdr3_nt: TGCGCCAGCAGCTTGGAATCCGGGGGGGAGCAGTACTTC

j_call: TRBJ1-2
clone_size: NA
v_call: TRBV6-2/TRBV6-3
cdr3_length: 15
d_call: TRBD1
cdr3_aa: CASSSSDRGGYGYTF
cdr3_nt: TGTGCCAGCAGTTCGAGCGACAGGGGTGGCTATGGCTACACCTTC

j_call: TRBJ2-2
clone_size: once
v_call: TRBV7-9
cdr3_length: 16
d_call: TRBD2
cdr3_aa: CASSLPGTRYTGELFF
cdr3_nt: TGTGCCAGCAGCCTTCCCGGGACTAGATACACCGGGGAGCTGTTTTTT

j_call: TRBJ1-3
clone_size: NA
v_call: TRBV30
cdr3_length: 15
d_call: NA
cdr3_aa: CAWSVTVSSGNTIYF
cdr3_nt: TGTGCCTGGAGTGTAACAGTGAGCTCTGGAAACACCATATATTTT

j_call: TRBJ2-2
clone_size: NA
v_call: TRBV7-7
cdr3_length: 16
d_call: NA
cdr3_aa: CASSQTGHTNTGELFF
cdr3_nt: TGTGCTAGCAGCCAGACAGGACACACGAACACCGGGGAGCTGTTTTTT

j_call: TRBJ2-1
clone_size: NA
v_call: TRBV5-1
cdr3_length: 15
d_call: TRBD2
cdr3_aa: CASSLAGTSINEQFF
cdr3_nt: TGCGCCAGCAGCCTCGCCGGGACTAGCATTAATGAGCAGTTCTTC

j_call: TRBJ2-7
clone_size: NA
v_call: TRBV3-1/TRBV3-2
cdr3_length: 13
d_call: TRBD2
cdr3_aa: CASSQDGRAEQYF
cdr3_nt: TGTGCCAGCAGCCAAGATGGGAGGGCGGAGCAGTACTTC

j_call: TRBJ1-3
clone_size: NA
v_call: TRBV5-5
cdr3_length: 14
d_call: TRBD1
cdr3_aa: CASSLGTGLNTIYF
cdr3_nt: TGTGCCAGCAGCTTGGGGACAGGGCTAAACACCATATATTTT

j_call: TRBJ1-5
clone_size: once
v_call: TRBV28
cdr3_length: 16
d_call: NA
cdr3_aa: CASSSLTAFSNQPQHF
cdr3_nt: TGTGCCAGCAGTTCCTTGACAGCCTTTAGCAATCAGCCCCAGCATTTT

j_call: TRBJ1-2
clone_size: NA
v_call: TRBV7-9
cdr3_length: 14
d_call: NA
cdr3_aa: CASSPETANYGYTF
cdr3_nt: TGTGCCAGCAGCCCGGAGACAGCTAACTATGGCTACACCTTC

j_call: TRBJ2-3
clone_size: NA
v_call: TRBV3-1/TRBV3-2
cdr3_length: 14
d_call: TRBD2
cdr3_aa: CASGTSGGTDTQYF
cdr3_nt: TGTGCCAGCGGGACTAGCGGGGGGACAGATACGCAGTATTTT

j_call: TRBJ2-2
clone_size: NA
v_call: TRBV6-5
cdr3_length: 14
d_call: NA
cdr3_aa: CASRRAGSTGELFF
cdr3_nt: TGTGCCAGCAGGCGTGCGGGGTCCACCGGGGAGCTGTTTTTT

j_call: TRBJ2-7
clone_size: NA
v_call: TRBV6-5
cdr3_length: 15
d_call: TRBD2
cdr3_aa: CASSRGRAGSYEQYF
cdr3_nt: TGTGCCAGCAGCCGGGGGAGGGCGGGAAGCTACGAGCAGTACTTC

j_call: TRBJ2-1
clone_size: NA
v_call: TRBV30
cdr3_length: 16
d_call: TRBD1
cdr3_aa: CAWSERTGRFYNEQFF
cdr3_nt: TGTGCCTGGAGTGAAAGGACAGGGAGATTCTACAATGAGCAGTTCTTC

j_call: TRBJ1-2
clone_size: once
v_call: TRBV12-3/TRBV12-4
cdr3_length: 13
d_call: TRBD1
cdr3_aa: CASSRPTGSGYTF
cdr3_nt: TGTGCCAGCAGTCGACCGACAGGGAGCGGCTACACCTTC

j_call: TRBJ1-3
clone_size: NA
v_call: TRBV19
cdr3_length: 17
d_call: NA
cdr3_aa: CASSFSGHSARGNTIYF
cdr3_nt: TGTGCCAGTAGTTTCTCGGGACATTCGGCGAGAGGAAACACCATATATTTT

j_call: TRBJ1-6
clone_size: NA
v_call: TRBV19
cdr3_length: 15
d_call: NA
cdr3_aa: CASSTSEGYNSPLHF
cdr3_nt: TGTGCCAGTAGTACCTCTGAGGGCTATAATTCACCCCTCCACTTT

j_call: TRBJ1-4
clone_size: NA
v_call: TRBV28
cdr3_length: 14
d_call: TRBD1
cdr3_aa: CASSLLTGVEKLFF
cdr3_nt: TGTGCCAGCAGTTTATTGACAGGGGTAGAAAAACTGTTTTTT

j_call: TRBJ1-1
clone_size: NA
v_call: TRBV29-1
cdr3_length: 13
d_call: NA
cdr3_aa: CSVDPGMNTEAFF
cdr3_nt: TGCAGCGTTGATCCAGGCATGAACACTGAAGCTTTCTTT

j_call: TRBJ2-5
clone_size: once
v_call: TRBV4-1
cdr3_length: 17
d_call: NA
cdr3_aa: CASSQGLRLGRQETQYF
cdr3_nt: TGCGCCAGCAGCCAAGGACTGCGGCTAGGGAGGCAAGAGACCCAGTACTTC

j_call: TRBJ1-1
clone_size: NA
v_call: TRBV10-3
cdr3_length: 15
d_call: NA
cdr3_aa: CAISEVGVANTEAFF
cdr3_nt: TGTGCCATCAGTGAGGTCGGGGTGGCGAACACTGAAGCTTTCTTT

j_call: TRBJ2-7
clone_size: NA
v_call: TRBV24-1
cdr3_length: 14
d_call: NA
cdr3_aa: CATSDGDYRDKQYF
cdr3_nt: TGTGCCACCAGTGATGGGGACTACAGGGATAAGCAGTACTTC

j_call: TRBJ1-1
clone_size: few
v_call: TRBV9
cdr3_length: 14
d_call: NA
cdr3_aa: CASSVAQTTPEAFF
cdr3_nt: TGTGCCAGCAGCGTAGCACAGACTACCCCAGAAGCTTTCTTT

j_call: TRBJ2-1
clone_size: once
v_call: TRBV10-3
cdr3_length: 15
d_call: TRBD2
cdr3_aa: CAIRQTSGINNEQFF
cdr3_nt: TGTGCCATCAGGCAAACTAGCGGGATTAACAATGAGCAGTTCTTC

j_call: TRBJ1-2
clone_size: once
v_call: TRBV5-4
cdr3_length: 11
d_call: NA
cdr3_aa: CASSLGPDSTF
cdr3_nt: TGTGCCAGCAGCTTGGGACCGGACTCCACCTTC

j_call: TRBJ1-2
clone_size: NA
v_call: TRBV5-6
cdr3_length: 17
d_call: NA
cdr3_aa: CASSLDQGDTFNYGYTF
cdr3_nt: TGTGCCAGCAGCTTGGATCAAGGGGACACCTTTAACTATGGCTACACCTTC

j_call: TRBJ2-7
clone_size: NA
v_call: TRBV3-1/TRBV3-2
cdr3_length: 15
d_call: NA
cdr3_aa: CASSQVGERPGEQYF
cdr3_nt: TGTGCCAGCAGCCAAGTCGGGGAACGGCCCGGCGAGCAGTACTTC

j_call: TRBJ1-1
clone_size: NA
v_call: TRBV11-2
cdr3_length: 13
d_call: NA
cdr3_aa: CASSRRTETEAFF
cdr3_nt: TGTGCCAGCAGCCGACGGACAGAAACTGAAGCTTTCTTT